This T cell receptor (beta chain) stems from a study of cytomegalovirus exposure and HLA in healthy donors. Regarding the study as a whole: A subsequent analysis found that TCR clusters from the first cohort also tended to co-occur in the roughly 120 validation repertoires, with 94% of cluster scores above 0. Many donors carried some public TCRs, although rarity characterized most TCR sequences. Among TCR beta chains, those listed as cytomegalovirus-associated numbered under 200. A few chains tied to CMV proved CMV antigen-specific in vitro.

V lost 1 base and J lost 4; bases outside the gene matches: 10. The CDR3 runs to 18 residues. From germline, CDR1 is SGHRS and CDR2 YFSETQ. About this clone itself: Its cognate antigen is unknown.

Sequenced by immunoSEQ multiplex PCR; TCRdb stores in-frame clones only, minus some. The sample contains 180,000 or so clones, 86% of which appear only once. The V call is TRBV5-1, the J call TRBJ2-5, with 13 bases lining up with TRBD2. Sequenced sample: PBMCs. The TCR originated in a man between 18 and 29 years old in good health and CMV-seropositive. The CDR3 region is CASSLWELAGGPGETQYF. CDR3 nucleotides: TGCGCCAGCAGCTTGTGGGAACTAGCGGGGGGGCCTGGAGAGACCCAGTACTTC.